The 27 T cell receptor beta chains reported below all come from one sample, sequenced in a study of OX40 agonist ivuxolimab in advanced cancers. The assay was immunoSEQ multiplex PCR, and TCRdb's table has in-frame clones only and misses some. The table has 35,000 to 45,000 clones, around four fifths seen once. The input for sequencing was CD4+ or CD8+ T cells sorted from blood, taken in a trial of the OX40 agonist ivuxolimab. Receptors originate from an adult with an advanced solid tumor such as melanoma, head and neck, liver or kidney cancer.

The chain is built from TRBV30 and TRBJ2-4; 8 bases match TRBD2. From germline, CDR1 is GTSNPN and CDR2 SVGIG (reference sequence). The ends lost 5 bases at V and 7 bases at J; junction bases unmatched: 7. The CDR3 covers 13 residues. As DNA, the CDR3 is TGTGCCTGGGGTCTAGCGGGCTGGAACATTCAGTACTTC. Residues: CAWGLAGWNIQYF.

The chain links TRBV5-1 to TRBJ2-3; D is possibly TRBD1 (6 bases). Looked up from germline, CDR1 is SGHRS and CDR2 is YFSETQ. V gave up 0 bases and J gave up 2 bases, with 10 bases separating them. This CDR3 is built from 15 residues. As DNA, the CDR3 is TGCGCCAGCAGCTTGGCGGGACATGCCACAGATACGCAGTATTTT. This encodes CASSLAGHATDTQYF.

The chain employs TRBV12-2 and TRBJ2-5; TRBD2 is the table's D call, not checked against the DNA. TRBV12-2 is recorded as a pseudogene. The CDR3 totals 12 residues. The CDR3 region is CASRSIQETQYF. CDR3 DNA: TGTGCAAGTCGCAGCATCCAAGAGACCCAGTACTTC.

The chain joins TRBV9 to TRBJ2-2, with 7 bases matching TRBD2. The V gene end was trimmed by 1 base and the J gene end by 2 bases; junction bases not matched to a gene: 2. Germline assignment: CDR1 SGDLS and CDR2 YYNGEE. This CDR3 spans 15 amino acids. CDR3 coding DNA: TGTGCCAGCAGCGTACTAGCGGCAAACACCGGGGAGCTGTTTTTT. Amino acids: CASSVLAANTGELFF.

The chain couples TRBV15 to TRBJ2-7; TRBD1 might be the D (5 bases). Deletions cut 1 base from V and 7 bases from J, with 8 bases between. Germline values: CDR1 LNHNV, CDR2 YYDKDF (reference sequence). This CDR3 has 12 residues. CDR3 bases: TGTGCCACCAGCAGAGTAGGGGATGAGCAGTACTTC. This gives the protein CATSRVGDEQYF.

The rearrangement links TRBV7-9 to TRBJ2-5; D might be TRBD2 (6 bases). This CDR3 has 13 residues. Per germline, CDR1 SEHNR and CDR2 FQNEAQ (reference sequence). Trimming took off 10 bases at V and 1 base at J, with 13 bases between the two ends. The CDR3 coding sequence is TGTGCCACAATGCGGGACCTCCAAGAGACCCAGTACTTC. Amino acid sequence: CATMRDLQETQYF.

The genes are TRBV19 and TRBJ1-2; no clear D gene. There are 15 residues in the CDR3. V was cut by 7 bases and J by 2 bases, with 17 bases left in between. Germline V CDR1 and CDR2: LNHDA, SQIVND (reference sequence). Written as DNA, the CDR3 is TGTGCCAGTACCACGGAGTGGGGTCCCAACTATGGCTACACCTTC. Amino acids: CASTTEWGPNYGYTF. The entire variable domain, with the rest obtained from reference TRBV19 and TRBJ1-2, is as follows: DGGITQSPKYLFRKEGQNVTLSCEQNLNHDAMYWYRQDPGQGLRLIYYSQIVNDFQKGDIAEGYSVSREKKESFPLTVTSAQKNPTAFYLCASTTEWGPNYGYTFGSGTRLTVV.

This clone was seen a few times. The V gene is TRBV11-3, the J gene TRBJ2-1; no firm D call. The CDR3 length is 14 residues. V was cut by 1 base and J by 3 bases, with 7 bases left in between. The V gene's germline CDR1 is SGHNT and CDR2 YENEEA. The CDR3 nucleotides read TGTGCCAGCAGCTTAGGGTTAGACTACAATGAGCAGTTCTTC. This encodes CASSLGLDYNEQFF.

V and J are TRBV18 and TRBJ1-2, with 10 positions matching TRBD1. Germline CDR1 and CDR2: KGHSH and LQKENI. Trimming at V came to 6 bases and at J to 2 bases, leaving 3 bases not matched to a gene. The CDR3 contains 14 residues. The CDR3 bases are TGTGCCAGCTCTCAGGGACAGGGGAACTATGGCTACACCTTC. This gives the protein CASSQGQGNYGYTF.

This clone has a handful of counts. The V and J genes are TRBV9 and TRBJ2-6; no clear D gene. Trimming took 4 bases from V and 1 from J, leaving 6 bases between them. The CDR3 runs 14 residues. Germline values: CDR1 SGDLS, CDR2 YYNGEE. CDR3 protein: CASSFLSGANVLTF. As DNA, the CDR3 is TGTGCCAGCAGCTTTCTATCTGGGGCCAACGTCCTGACTTTC.

The V call is TRBV7-9, the J call TRBJ1-2, with 8 bases aligning to TRBD1. V was pared by 3 bases and J by 4 bases, with 10 bases of the junction left unmatched. The germline V gene has CDR1 SEHNR and CDR2 FQNEAQ (reference sequence). The CDR3 sequence is 16 residues long. As DNA, the CDR3 is TGTGCCAGCAGCTTCCGGACAGGGAATCAGGGCTATGGCTACACCTTC. Amino acid sequence: CASSFRTGNQGYGYTF. Filled out from reference TRBV7-9 and TRBJ1-2, the complete variable domain reads DTGVSQNPRHKITKRGQNVTFRCDPISEHNRLYWYRQTLGQGPEFLTYFQNEAQLEKSRLLSDRFSAERPKGSFSTLEIQRTEQGDSAMYLCASSFRTGNQGYGYTFGSGTRLTVV.

The chain couples TRBV6-1 to TRBJ2-6; maybe TRBD1 (5 bases). Germline V CDR1 and CDR2: MNHNS, SASEGT. This CDR3 is 17 amino acids long. The ends were cut back, 4 bases at V and 1 base at J, with 14 bases in the middle. CDR3 nucleotide sequence: TGTGCCAGCAGTGGGCAGGGTACTATATCTGGGGCCAACGTCCTGACTTTC. Its protein product is CASSGQGTISGANVLTF.

The chain links TRBV7-6 to TRBJ2-5, with a possible D match to TRBD1 (5 bases). The CDR3 covers 13 residues. Deletions cut 5 bases from V and 3 bases from J, with 10 bases between. Per germline, CDR1 SGHVS and CDR2 FNYEAQ. The CDR3 protein is CASSADRKETQYF. The CDR3 bases are TGTGCCAGCAGCGCCGACAGAAAAGAGACCCAGTACTTC. Combining the CDR3 with reference TRBV7-6 and TRBJ2-5 gives the whole variable domain GAGVSQSPRYKVTKRGQDVALRCDPISGHVSLYWYRQALGQGPEFLTYFNYEAQQDKSGLPNDRFSAERPEGSISTLTIQRTEQRDSAMYRCASSADRKETQYFGPGTRLLVL.

This clone showed up just a few times. The chain uses TRBV7-9 and TRBJ1-1, with TRBD1 matching over 10 bases. From germline, CDR1 is SEHNR and CDR2 FQNEAQ (reference sequence). There are 15 residues in the CDR3. The J segment lost 7 bases and the V segment lost 5 bases, leaving 10 bases of the junction unmatched. The CDR3 nucleotides are TGTGCCAGCAGCCCCGGACAGGGGGTACATCTTGAAGCTTTCTTT. It is translated as CASSPGQGVHLEAFF. Looking up the rest from reference TRBV7-9 and TRBJ1-1 gives the full variable domain: DTGVSQNPRHKITKRGQNVTFRCDPISEHNRLYWYRQTLGQGPEFLTYFQNEAQLEKSRLLSDRFSAERPKGSFSTLEIQRTEQGDSAMYLCASSPGQGVHLEAFFGQGTRLTVV.

In this sample, this clone turned up a few times. V usage is TRBV20-1 and J usage is TRBJ1-1, with D maybe TRBD1 (5 bases). CDR1 and CDR2 (germline): DFQATT, SNEGSKA (reference sequence). The V and J ends lost 3 bases and 7 bases respectively, with 9 bases between them. CDR3 length: 11 amino acids. The CDR3 nucleotides read TGCAGTGCTAGGGGGGTTCATGAAGCTTTCTTT. It yields the protein CSARGVHEAFF.

J is TRBJ1-5 and V is TRBV5-6, with 9 bases aligning to TRBD1. V lost 2 bases to trimming and J lost 4 bases; unmatched junction nucleotides: 4. The CDR3 has 15 amino acids. Germline V gene sequence: CDR1 SGHDT, CDR2 YYEEEE. CDR3 in amino acids: CASSFRGTGNQPQHF. CDR3 coding DNA: TGTGCCAGCAGCTTTCGAGGGACAGGGAATCAGCCCCAGCATTTT.

This chain joins TRBV19 and TRBJ1-4; the match to TRBD1 covers 9 bases. The CDR3 runs 14 residues. With 6 bases clipped from V and 4 bases from J, the junction kept 3 bases outside the gene matches. In germline, CDR1 is LNHDA, CDR2 SQIVND (reference sequence). The CDR3 here is CASSVTGGNEKLFF. As DNA, the CDR3 is TGTGCCAGTAGCGTGACAGGGGGTAATGAAAAACTGTTTTTT.

The chain has TRBV7-9 and TRBJ2-5; no reliable D call. CDR1 SEHNR and CDR2 FQNEAQ come from the germline V gene (reference sequence). The CDR3 has 18 amino acids. Trimming stripped 3 bases from V and 3 bases from J, with 23 bases between. CDR3 DNA: TGTGCCAGCAGCTTCATTAGGCAGTCGGTAACGGTTAAAGAGACCCAGTACTTC. This translates into CASSFIRQSVTVKETQYF.

This clone was observed once. The V and J genes are TRBV7-8 and TRBJ1-2; 7 positions agree with TRBD1. Germline V gene sequence: CDR1 SGHVS, CDR2 FQNEAQ. This CDR3 is built from 16 residues. Germline trimming cut 3 bases from V and 4 bases from J; bases unmatched to any gene: 11. CDR3 sequence: CASSFYGQASFYGYTF. The CDR3 bases are TGTGCCAGCAGCTTCTATGGACAGGCCTCCTTCTATGGCTACACCTTC. Complete variable domain (other parts from reference TRBV7-8 and TRBJ1-2): GAGVSQSPRYKVAKRGQDVALRCDPISGHVSLFWYQQALGQGPEFLTYFQNEAQLDKSGLPSDRFFAERPEGSVSTLKIQRTQQEDSAVYLCASSFYGQASFYGYTFGSGTRLTVV.

V gene TRBV6-5 combines with J gene TRBJ2-7, with D tentatively TRBD1 or TRBD2 (5 bases each). V lost 4 bases to trimming and J lost 5 bases, with 18 bases between them. Germline CDR1 is MNHEY and CDR2 is SVGAGI. The CDR3 length is 15 residues. In DNA form, the CDR3 reads TGTGCCAGCAGTTCCTCCGGGACGGGTGTCGACGAGCAGTACTTC. Residues: CASSSSGTGVDEQYF.

This clone is medium-sized (0.01 to 0.1%) by share. This CDR3 reads CASSLFTGGLEPQHF. In DNA, the CDR3 is TGTGCCAGCAGTTTATTTACAGGGGGTCTGGAGCCCCAGCATTTT. The chain combines TRBV28 with TRBJ1-5; 8 bases are shared with TRBD1. V dropped 1 base and J dropped 8; count of bases not matched to a gene: 7. Germline CDR1 is MDHEN and CDR2 is SYDVKM. The length of the CDR3 is 15 residues.

The chain recombines TRBV5-6 with TRBJ2-2; 9 positions agree with TRBD1. CDR3 length equals 17 residues. Per the germline V gene, CDR1 is SGHDT and CDR2 is YYEEEE. Trimming at V came to 4 bases and at J to 3 bases, leaving 10 bases not matched to a gene. The CDR3 sequence: CASSLPWGQGYTGELFF. The CDR3, as DNA: TGTGCCAGCAGCCTACCGTGGGGACAGGGATACACCGGGGAGCTGTTTTTT.

V is TRBV12-5 and J is TRBJ2-7; 7 bases match TRBD1. The CDR3 loop spans 15 amino acids. V gave up 6 bases and J gave up 3 bases; unmatched junction bases: 11. The V gene's germline CDR1 is LGHNT and CDR2 FRNRAP. The CDR3 DNA reads as TGTGCTAGTGGAACCACCGGGACAGTTGTCTACGAGCAGTACTTC. Amino acid sequence: CASGTTGTVVYEQYF.

The genes are TRBV5-6 and TRBJ2-1, with D possibly TRBD2 on 6 matching bases. This CDR3 spans 13 amino acids. The germline CDR1 and CDR2 sequences are SGHDT and YYEEEE. Trimming cost V 4 bases and J 7 bases, with 12 bases left between them. The CDR3 bases are TGTGCCAGCAGCGTCCGGGACTTAAATGAGCAGTTCTTC. Protein product: CASSVRDLNEQFF.

In DNA, the CDR3 is TGTGCCAGTAGTATAGGTCAGGGGATCGCGGCTTTCTTT. It specifies CASSIGQGIAAFF. V is TRBV19 and J is TRBJ1-1; D possibly corresponds to TRBD1 (6 bases). V lost 1 base and J lost 11, with 14 bases in between. There are 13 residues in the CDR3. Germline V gives CDR1 LNHDA, CDR2 SQIVND (reference sequence).

The genes are TRBV9 and TRBJ2-7, with 9 bases identical to TRBD1. CDR3 length equals 14 residues. CDR1 and CDR2 from the germline V gene are SGDLS and YYNGEE. Trimming took 3 bases from V and 6 from J; bases not matched to a gene: 7. The CDR3 region has the DNA TGTGCCAGCAGCGCCCGGGACAGGGCTTCCGAGCAGTACTTC. This encodes CASSARDRASEQYF.

The chain links TRBV10-3 to TRBJ2-3; weak D call: TRBD2 (5 bases). Germline V lookup: CDR1 ENHRY, CDR2 SYGVKD. V lost 0 bases, J lost 1 base, and 11 bases lay in between. The CDR3 length is 16 residues. As DNA, the CDR3 is TGTGCCATCAGTGAGTCGGTAGCGAGAGGCACAGATACGCAGTATTTT. Translation: CAISESVARGTDTQYF.